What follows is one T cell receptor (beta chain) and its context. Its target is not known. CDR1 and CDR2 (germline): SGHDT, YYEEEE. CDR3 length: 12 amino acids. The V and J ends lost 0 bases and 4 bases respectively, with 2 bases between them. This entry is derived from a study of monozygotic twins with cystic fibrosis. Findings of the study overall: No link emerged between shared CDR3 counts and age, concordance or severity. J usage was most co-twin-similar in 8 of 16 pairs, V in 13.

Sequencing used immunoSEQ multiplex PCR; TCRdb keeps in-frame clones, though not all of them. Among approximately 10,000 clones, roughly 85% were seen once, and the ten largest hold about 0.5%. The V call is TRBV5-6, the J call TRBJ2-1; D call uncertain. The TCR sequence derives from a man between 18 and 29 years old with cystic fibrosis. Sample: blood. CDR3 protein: CASSLAYNEQFF. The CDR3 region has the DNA TGTGCCAGCAGCTTGGCTTACAATGAGCAGTTCTTC.